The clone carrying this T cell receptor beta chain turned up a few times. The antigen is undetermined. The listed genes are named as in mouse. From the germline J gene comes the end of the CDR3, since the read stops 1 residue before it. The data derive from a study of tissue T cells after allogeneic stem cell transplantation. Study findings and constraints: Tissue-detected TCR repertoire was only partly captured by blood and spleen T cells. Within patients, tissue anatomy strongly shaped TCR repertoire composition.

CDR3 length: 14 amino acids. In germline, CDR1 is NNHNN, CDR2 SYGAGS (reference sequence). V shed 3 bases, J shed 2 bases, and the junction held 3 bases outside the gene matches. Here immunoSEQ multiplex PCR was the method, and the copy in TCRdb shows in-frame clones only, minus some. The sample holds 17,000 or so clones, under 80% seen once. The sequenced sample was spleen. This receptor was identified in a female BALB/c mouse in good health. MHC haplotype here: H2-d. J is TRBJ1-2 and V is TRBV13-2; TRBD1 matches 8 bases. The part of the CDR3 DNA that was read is TGTGCCAGCGGTGTAACAGGGGGGAACTCCGACTACACC. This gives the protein CASGVTGGNSDYT. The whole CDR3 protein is CASGVTGGNSDYTF.